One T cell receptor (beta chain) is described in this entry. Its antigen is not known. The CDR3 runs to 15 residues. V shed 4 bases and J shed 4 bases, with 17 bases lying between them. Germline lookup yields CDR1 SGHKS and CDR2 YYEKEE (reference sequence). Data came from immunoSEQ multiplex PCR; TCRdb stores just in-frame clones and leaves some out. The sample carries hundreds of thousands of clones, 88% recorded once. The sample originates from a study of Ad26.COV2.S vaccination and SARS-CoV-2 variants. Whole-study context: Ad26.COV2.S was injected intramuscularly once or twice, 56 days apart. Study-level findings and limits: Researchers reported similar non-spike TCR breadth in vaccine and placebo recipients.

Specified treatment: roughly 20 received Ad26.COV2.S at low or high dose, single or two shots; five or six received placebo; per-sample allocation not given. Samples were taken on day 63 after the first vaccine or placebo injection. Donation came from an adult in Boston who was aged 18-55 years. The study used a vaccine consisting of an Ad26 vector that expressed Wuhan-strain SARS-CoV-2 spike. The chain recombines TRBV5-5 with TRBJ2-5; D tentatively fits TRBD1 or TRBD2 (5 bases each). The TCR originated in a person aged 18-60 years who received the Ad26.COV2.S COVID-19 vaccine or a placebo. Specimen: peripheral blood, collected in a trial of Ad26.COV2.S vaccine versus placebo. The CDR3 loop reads CASSLFGAVGETQYF. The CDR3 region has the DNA TGTGCCAGCAGCCTTTTCGGGGCAGTGGGAGAGACCCAGTACTTC.